One and the same sample provided the 26 T cell receptor beta chains below, sequenced in a study of CD8+CD57+ T cells in acquired aplastic anemia (dated by TCRdb to between 2018 and 2020). For sequencing, an Illumina HiSeq 2000 was employed. Genomic DNA was used as template for profiling of TCR beta VDJ combinations and CDR3 sequences. TCRdb reprocessed the public reads (quality trimming at Q25 with fastp, clone calling with MiXCR) and kept in-frame beta chains. Each entry merges the rows of one CDR3 protein and shows their most common DNA and genes. In all, the sample holds some 240,000 distinct CDR3 sequences, and roughly 35% of those were seen once. The ten most abundant clones make up 0.95% to 1.3% of the sample. Sequenced: sorted CD4+, CD8+, or CD8+CD57+ T cells (not recorded which) from PBMCs. The receptors here all came from a human donor in good health, serving as a control.

This clonotype was counted ten times or more. This rearrangement joins TRBV5-6 to TRBJ1-1; D unclear. Germline-derived CDR1 and CDR2 are SGHDT and YYEEEE. V lost 4 bases, J lost 1 base, and 14 bases lay in between. The CDR3 is 15 amino acids. The CDR3 DNA follows: TGTGCCAGCAGCACCCCTCTGGACGGGAACACTGAAGCTTTCTTT. It specifies CASSTPLDGNTEAFF.

The chain is built from TRBV27 and TRBJ1-6; a possible D gene is TRBD1 (5 bases). V shed 8 bases and J shed 9 bases, with 23 bases lying between them. Germline V gene sequence: CDR1 MNHEY, CDR2 SMNVEV (reference sequence). This CDR3 has 16 amino acids. The CDR3, as DNA: TGTGCCAGCGGCCCCGCCGGGACGAGACTTATTTCACCCCTCCACTTT. Protein: CASGPAGTRLISPLHF.

This clonotype was detected ten times or more. The chain couples TRBV5-1 to TRBJ2-7, with D perhaps TRBD2 (6 bases). Trimming cost V 0 bases and J 1 base, with 11 bases left between them. The CDR3 totals 15 residues. The germline CDR1 and CDR2 sequences are SGHRS and YFSETQ. The CDR3 coding sequence is TGCGCCAGCAGCTTGGCCCTTGGAGGGTCCTACGAGCAGTACTTC. This gives the protein CASSLALGGSYEQYF.

This clonotype appeared many times. The V gene is TRBV2, the J gene TRBJ2-1, with D tentatively TRBD2 (7 bases). CDR1 and CDR2 (germline): SNHLY, FYNNEI. The CDR3 is made up of 16 amino acids. V was clipped by 7 bases and J by 6 bases, with 22 bases between them. The CDR3 spells CASNYGGRHMRNEQFF. The CDR3 nucleotides read TGTGCCAGCAACTACGGGGGGCGCCATATGCGCAATGAGCAGTTCTTC.

This clonotype was observed many times. The rearrangement uses TRBV5-1 and TRBJ2-7, with D perhaps matching TRBD2 (6 bases). V lost 3 bases to trimming and J lost 3 bases, with 13 bases between them. Germline values: CDR1 SGHRS, CDR2 YFSETQ. The CDR3 is made up of 14 amino acids. CDR3: CASSSSGTFYEQYF. The CDR3 bases are TGCGCCAGCAGCTCCTCCGGGACTTTCTACGAGCAGTACTTC.

V and J are TRBV29-1 and TRBJ1-5; D gene uncertain. This CDR3 is 13 amino acids long. Germline assignment: CDR1 SQVTM and CDR2 ANQGSEA. V was shortened by 7 bases and J by 3 bases, with 13 bases between the two germline ends. The CDR3 DNA sequence: TGCAGCGCTATTCCCGACAACAATCAGCCCCAGCATTTT. Its translation: CSAIPDNNQPQHF.

This clonotype came up many times. This chain connects TRBV19 to TRBJ1-1, with D possibly matching TRBD1 (6 bases). V gave up 5 bases and J gave up 0 bases, with 22 bases separating them. Germline lookup yields CDR1 LNHDA and CDR2 SQIVND (reference sequence). The CDR3 loop spans 18 amino acids. The CDR3 is CASSSPRGGGRMNTEAFF. The CDR3, as DNA: TGTGCCAGTAGTTCCCCTCGGGGGGGCGGACGGATGAACACTGAAGCTTTCTTT.

This clonotype was seen a few times. The chain combines TRBV5-1 with TRBJ1-4; no firm D call. From germline, CDR1 is SGHRS and CDR2 YFSETQ. V was clipped by 0 bases and J by 7 bases, with 10 bases between them. This CDR3 is built from 14 residues. The CDR3 protein is CASSLEGSGEKLFF. The CDR3 DNA reads as TGCGCCAGCAGCTTGGAGGGCTCTGGTGAAAAACTGTTTTTT. Full variable domain (outside the CDR3, taken from reference TRBV5-1 and TRBJ1-4): KAGVTQTPRYLIKTRGQQVTLSCSPISGHRSVSWYQQTPGQGLQFLFEYFSETQRNKGNFPGRFSGRQFSNSRSEMNVSTLELGDSALYLCASSLEGSGEKLFFGSGTQLSVL.

Comment on this clonotype: A much more abundant neighbour one base away suggests this may be a read error. The V call is TRBV20-1, the J call TRBJ2-3, with a possible D match to TRBD2 (5 bases). Germline lookup yields CDR1 DFQATT and CDR2 SNEGSKA (reference sequence). The CDR3 length is 14 residues. Trimming removed 0 bases at V and 4 bases at J, with 11 bases between. The CDR3 bases are TGCAGTGCTAGAGATGACGGACTCGCAGATACGCAGTATTTT. Protein product: CSARDDGLADTQYF.

This clonotype was observed a few times. The rearrangement links TRBV18 to TRBJ2-7; tentatively, D is TRBD1 (6 bases). The V end was cut by 3 bases, the J end by 7 bases, with 22 bases between. The CDR3 extends over 16 amino acids. Germline V gene sequence: CDR1 KGHSH, CDR2 LQKENI. The DNA of the CDR3 is TGTGCCAGCTCACCTATGCACAGGGATTCGGCGCAGGAGCAGTACTTC. Translating it yields CASSPMHRDSAQEQYF.

This clonotype was detected a few times. V and J are TRBV6-1 and TRBJ2-5; a possible D gene is TRBD2 (5 bases). V dropped 6 bases and J dropped 5 bases, with 13 bases sitting between them. Per the germline V gene, CDR1 is MNHNS and CDR2 is SASEGT. This CDR3 is built from 13 residues. Here the CDR3 reads CASSSRSGETQYF. As DNA, the CDR3 is TGTGCCAGCAGCTCTAGGTCGGGGGAGACCCAGTACTTC.

The chain is built from TRBV24-1 and TRBJ2-7; the match to TRBD1 covers 8 bases. The junction had 5 bases not matched to a gene; V was cut back by 3 bases and J by 2 bases. The CDR3 has 15 amino acids. Germline V lookup: CDR1 KGHDR, CDR2 SFDVKD. The CDR3 here is CATSDPGTGTYEQYF. The CDR3 nucleotides are TGTGCCACCAGTGATCCCGGGACAGGTACCTACGAGCAGTACTTC.

By proportion, this clonotype is medium-sized. The chain has TRBV2 and TRBJ2-5; 7 positions match TRBD1. The CDR3 loop spans 15 amino acids. Germline CDR1 reads SNHLY; CDR2 reads FYNNEI. Trimming cost V 6 bases and J 5 bases; bases outside gene matches: 12. The CDR3 nucleotides read TGTGCCAGCAGCCAAACAGGGGCCCAGCTGGAGACCCAGTACTTC. Amino acid sequence: CASSQTGAQLETQYF.

This clonotype was picked up a small number of times. CDR3 sequence: CASAGQGAISSNQPQHF. CDR3 in DNA: TGTGCCAGTGCTGGACAGGGGGCGATTAGTAGCAATCAGCCCCAGCATTTT. The chain recombines TRBV19 with TRBJ1-5; 11 bases are shared with TRBD1. From germline, CDR1 is LNHDA and CDR2 SQIVND (reference sequence). V lost 8 bases, J lost 0 bases, and 9 bases stayed unmatched. The CDR3 covers 17 residues.

Many counts were recorded for this clonotype. The CDR3 loop reads CASSVDDNYGYTF. CDR3 nucleotide sequence: TGTGCCAGCAGCGTAGATGACAACTATGGCTACACCTTC. V and J are TRBV9 and TRBJ1-2; D is unresolved. V was pared by 0 bases and J by 2 bases, with 5 bases between. The CDR3 has 13 amino acids. Germline lookup yields CDR1 SGDLS and CDR2 YYNGEE.

The chain carries TRBV24-1 and TRBJ2-5; 11 nucleotides match TRBD2. This CDR3 is built from 15 residues. V trimming: 4 bases; J trimming: 2 bases; junction bases outside the gene matches: 2. From germline, CDR1 is KGHDR and CDR2 SFDVKD. The CDR3 protein is CATSERTSGQETQYF. CDR3 nucleotide sequence: TGTGCCACCAGTGAGCGGACTAGCGGGCAAGAGACCCAGTACTTC.

Regarding this clonotype: Since a much larger clone is just one base distant, this may be a read error. J is TRBJ1-2 and V is TRBV5-1; 8 positions match TRBD1. This CDR3 is built from 15 residues. V shed 4 bases and J 12 bases; nucleotides not matched to a gene: 17. In germline, CDR1 is SGHRS, CDR2 YFSETQ. The CDR3 loop reads CASSPETGVSSRDTF. The CDR3 DNA reads TGCGCCAGCAGCCCAGAGACAGGGGTTTCTTCGAGGGACACCTTC.

This clonotype appeared many times. The CDR3 is CASSAQPRVAGVSDTQYF. Written as DNA, the CDR3 is TGTGCCAGCAGCGCACAACCCCGAGTAGCGGGAGTATCAGATACGCAGTATTTT. The chain employs TRBV7-2 and TRBJ2-3; the match to TRBD2 covers 9 bases. The germline V gene has CDR1 SGHTA and CDR2 FQGNSA. This CDR3 comprises 18 residues. Trimming cost V 5 bases and J 4 bases; bases outside gene matches: 16.

This sequence joins TRBV11-2 and TRBJ2-1; 11 bases fit TRBD2. With 4 bases clipped from V and 6 bases from J, the junction kept 11 bases outside the gene matches. The CDR3 spans 17 residues. Germline assignment: CDR1 SGHAT and CDR2 FQNNGV. The DNA for the CDR3 is TGTGCCAGCAGCTCCCACATAGCGGGAGGGCAGGTCAATGAGCAGTTCTTC. Its protein product is CASSSHIAGGQVNEQFF.

This clonotype was counted once. A junction boundary mismatches the germline segment, possibly from a read error. The chain combines TRBV2 with TRBJ1-2; possible D gene TRBD1, 5 bases. CDR1 is SNHLY and CDR2 is FYNNEI in the germline V gene. The CDR3 sequence is 12 residues long. CDR3 in amino acids: CASSEGGHGYIF. DNA of the CDR3: TGTGCCAGCAGTGAAGGGGGCCATGGCTATATCTTC.

V usage is TRBV2 and J usage is TRBJ1-1, with D unclear. V lost 3 bases and J lost 2, with 13 bases in between. From germline, CDR1 is SNHLY and CDR2 FYNNEI. This CDR3 has 15 residues. The CDR3 loop reads CASSETRSDNTEAFF. The CDR3 region has the DNA TGTGCCAGCAGTGAGACCCGGTCGGATAACACTGAAGCTTTCTTT. Drawing the rest from reference TRBV2 and TRBJ1-1, the complete variable domain is EPEVTQTPSHQVTQMGQEVILRCVPISNHLYFYWYRQILGQKVEFLVSFYNNEISEKSEIFDDQFSVERPDGSNFTLKIRSTKLEDSAMYFCASSETRSDNTEAFFGQGTRLTVV.

The chain combines TRBV7-9 with TRBJ1-6, with 8 bases lining up with TRBD1. Losses at the gene ends were 6 bases for V and 8 bases for J; bases not matched to a gene: 6. The CDR3 has 14 residues. Germline loops: CDR1 SEHNR, CDR2 FQNEAQ (reference sequence). CDR3 region: CASRKLTGDSPLHF. CDR3 sequence (DNA): TGTGCCAGCAGGAAACTGACAGGGGATTCACCCCTCCACTTT.

This clonotype has ten or more counts. This sequence joins TRBV20-1 and TRBJ1-1; tentative D call: TRBD1 (5 bases). The CDR3 is 12 amino acids. CDR1 is DFQATT and CDR2 is SNEGSKA in the germline V gene (reference sequence). Trimming removed 5 bases at V and 6 bases at J, with 13 bases between. The CDR3 nucleotides read TGCAGTGCTCTCGAGGGACCTTCTGAAGCTTTCTTT. It yields the protein CSALEGPSEAFF.

For this clonotype: The conserved phenylalanine or tryptophan normally closing the CDR3 is absent here, so this likely arose from a read error. The V and J genes are TRBV10-3 and TRBJ1-6, with D unresolved. V lost 2 bases and J lost 4, with 9 bases in between. The CDR3 is 15 amino acids. Germline lookup yields CDR1 ENHRY and CDR2 SYGVKD. The CDR3 DNA follows: TGTGCCATCAGTGAGGCCTCAGCGTATAATTCACCCCTCCACCTT. This sequence encodes CAISEASAYNSPLHL.

V is TRBV2 and J is TRBJ1-2, with 7 bases matching TRBD1. In germline, CDR1 is SNHLY, CDR2 FYNNEI. The CDR3 consists of 14 residues. V trimming: 1 base; J trimming: 7 bases; junction bases outside the gene matches: 6. The CDR3 DNA follows: TGTGCCAGCAGTGAAGAGAACAGGGGACCTGGCTACACCTTC. Translated: CASSEENRGPGYTF.

This clonotype has a count of ten or more. The chain links TRBV6-1 to TRBJ1-6, with D tentatively TRBD1 (6 bases). This CDR3 has 14 amino acids. CDR1 and CDR2 from the germline V gene are MNHNS and SASEGT. The germline V and J ends were trimmed by 7 bases and 9 bases, with 16 bases remaining between them. CDR3 protein: CASTRGGRSSPLHF. Here the CDR3 DNA reads TGTGCCAGCACGAGGGGGGGAAGGTCTTCACCCCTCCACTTT.